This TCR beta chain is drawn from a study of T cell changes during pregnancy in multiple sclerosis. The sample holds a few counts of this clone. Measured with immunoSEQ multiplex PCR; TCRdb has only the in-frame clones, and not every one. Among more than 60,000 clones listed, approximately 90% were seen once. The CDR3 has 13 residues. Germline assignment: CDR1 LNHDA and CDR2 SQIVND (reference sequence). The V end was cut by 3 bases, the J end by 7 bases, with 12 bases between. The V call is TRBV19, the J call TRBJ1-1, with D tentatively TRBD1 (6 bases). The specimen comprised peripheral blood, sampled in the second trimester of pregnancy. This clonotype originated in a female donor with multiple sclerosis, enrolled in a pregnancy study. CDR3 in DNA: TGTGCCAGTAGTATCCGGACAGAAAATGAAGCTTTCTTT. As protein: CASSIRTENEAFF.